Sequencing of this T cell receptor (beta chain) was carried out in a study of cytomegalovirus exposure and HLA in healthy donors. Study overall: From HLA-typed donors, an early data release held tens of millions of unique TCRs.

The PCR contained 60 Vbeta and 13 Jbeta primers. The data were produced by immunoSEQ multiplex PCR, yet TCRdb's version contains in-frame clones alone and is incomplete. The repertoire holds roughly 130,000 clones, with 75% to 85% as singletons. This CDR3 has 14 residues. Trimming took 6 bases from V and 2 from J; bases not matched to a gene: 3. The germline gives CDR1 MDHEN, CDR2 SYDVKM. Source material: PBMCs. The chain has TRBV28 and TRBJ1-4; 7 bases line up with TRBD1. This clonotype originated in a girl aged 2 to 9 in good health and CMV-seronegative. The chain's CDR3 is CASRQTGTNEKLFF. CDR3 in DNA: TGTGCCAGCAGGCAGACAGGGACTAATGAAAAACTGTTTTTT.